This TCR beta chain stems from a study of blood T cells in healthy people across ages. J lost 3 bases, V lost 4 bases, and 2 bases had no gene match. The CDR3 loop spans 14 amino acids. Germline CDR1 and CDR2: SGHDT and YYEEEE. It was with a sample-barcoded 5' primer and a J-beta primer mix that a second PCR of about 6 to 12 cycles was run. One entry per CDR3 protein results from TCRdb running MiXCR on the 5' RACE reads. This table holds hundreds of thousands of distinct CDR3 sequences, 22% found once. Sequenced input: blood. This clonotype originated in a man between 65 and 85 years old in good health. The chain links TRBV5-6 to TRBJ2-2, with TRBD1 matching 8 bases. The CDR3, as DNA: TGTGCCAGCAGCGAGGGACAGGACACCGGGGAGCTGTTTTTT. This sequence encodes CASSEGQDTGELFF.